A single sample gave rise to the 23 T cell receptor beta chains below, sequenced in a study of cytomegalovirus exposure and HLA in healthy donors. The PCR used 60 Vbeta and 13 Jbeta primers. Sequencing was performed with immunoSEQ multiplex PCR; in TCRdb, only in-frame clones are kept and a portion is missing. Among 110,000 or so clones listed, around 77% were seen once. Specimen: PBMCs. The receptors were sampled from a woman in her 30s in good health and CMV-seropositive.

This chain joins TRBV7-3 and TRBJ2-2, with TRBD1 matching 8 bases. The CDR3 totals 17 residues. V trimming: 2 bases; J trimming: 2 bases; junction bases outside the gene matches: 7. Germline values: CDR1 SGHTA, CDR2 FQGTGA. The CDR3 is CASSLAGQGSNTGELFF. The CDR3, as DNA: TGTGCCAGCAGCTTAGCAGGACAGGGATCTAACACCGGGGAGCTGTTTTTT.

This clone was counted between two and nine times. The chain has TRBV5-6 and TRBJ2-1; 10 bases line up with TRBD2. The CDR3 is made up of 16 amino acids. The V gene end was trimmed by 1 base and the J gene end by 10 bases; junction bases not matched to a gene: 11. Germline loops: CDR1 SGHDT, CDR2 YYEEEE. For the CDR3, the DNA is TGTGCCAGCAGCTTGTTTGGCCTAGCGGGAGTACGCGAGCAGTTCTTC. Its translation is CASSLFGLAGVREQFF.

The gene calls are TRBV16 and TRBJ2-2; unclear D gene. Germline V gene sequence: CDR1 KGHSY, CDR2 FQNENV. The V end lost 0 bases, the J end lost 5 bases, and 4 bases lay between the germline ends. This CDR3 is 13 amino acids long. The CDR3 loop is CASSQSETGELFF. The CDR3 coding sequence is TGTGCCAGCAGCCAATCGGAGACCGGGGAGCTGTTTTTT.

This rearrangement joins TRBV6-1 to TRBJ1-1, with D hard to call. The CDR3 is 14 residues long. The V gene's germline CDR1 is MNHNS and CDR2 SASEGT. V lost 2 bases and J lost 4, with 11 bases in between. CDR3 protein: CASSEPGVGTEAFF. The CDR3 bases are TGTGCCAGCAGTGAACCCGGGGTTGGCACTGAAGCTTTCTTT.

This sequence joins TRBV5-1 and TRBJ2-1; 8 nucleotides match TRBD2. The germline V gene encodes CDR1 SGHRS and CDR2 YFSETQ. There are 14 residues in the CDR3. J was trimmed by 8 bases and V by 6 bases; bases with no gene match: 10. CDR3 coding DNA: TGCGCCAGCAACGCGGGAGGAATTTACGATGAGCAGTTCTTC. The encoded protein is CASNAGGIYDEQFF.

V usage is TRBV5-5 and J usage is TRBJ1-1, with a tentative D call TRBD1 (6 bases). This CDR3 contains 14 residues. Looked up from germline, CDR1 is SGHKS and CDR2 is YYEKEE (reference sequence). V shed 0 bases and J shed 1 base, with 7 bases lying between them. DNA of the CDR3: TGTGCCAGCAGCTTGGAACAGGGGAACACTGAAGCTTTCTTT. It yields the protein CASSLEQGNTEAFF.

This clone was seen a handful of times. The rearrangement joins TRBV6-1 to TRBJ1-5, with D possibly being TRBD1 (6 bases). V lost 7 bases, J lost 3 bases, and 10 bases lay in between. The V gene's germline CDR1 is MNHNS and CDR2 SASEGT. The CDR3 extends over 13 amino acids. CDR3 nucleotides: TGTGCCAGCAACCCAGGGGTCAATCAGCCCCAGCATTTT. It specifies CASNPGVNQPQHF.

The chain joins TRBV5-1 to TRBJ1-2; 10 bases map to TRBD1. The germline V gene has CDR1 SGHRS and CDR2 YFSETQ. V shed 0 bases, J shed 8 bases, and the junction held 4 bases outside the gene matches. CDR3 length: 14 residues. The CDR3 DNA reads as TGCGCCAGCAGCTTGGGACAGGGGGCCGAGGGCTACACCTTC. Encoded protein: CASSLGQGAEGYTF.

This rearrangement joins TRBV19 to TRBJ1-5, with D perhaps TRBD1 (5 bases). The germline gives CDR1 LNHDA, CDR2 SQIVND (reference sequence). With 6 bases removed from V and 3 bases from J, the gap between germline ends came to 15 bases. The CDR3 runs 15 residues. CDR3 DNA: TGTGCCAGTAGCAACGGACAAAGCGACAATCAGCCCCAGCATTTT. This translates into CASSNGQSDNQPQHF.

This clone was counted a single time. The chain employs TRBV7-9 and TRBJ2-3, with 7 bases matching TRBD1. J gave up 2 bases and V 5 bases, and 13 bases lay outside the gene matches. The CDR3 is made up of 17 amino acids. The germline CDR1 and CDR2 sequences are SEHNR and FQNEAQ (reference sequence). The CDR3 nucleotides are TGTGCCAGCAGCCCCCTTAAGGGACAGAGTCCCACAGATACGCAGTATTTT. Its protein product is CASSPLKGQSPTDTQYF.

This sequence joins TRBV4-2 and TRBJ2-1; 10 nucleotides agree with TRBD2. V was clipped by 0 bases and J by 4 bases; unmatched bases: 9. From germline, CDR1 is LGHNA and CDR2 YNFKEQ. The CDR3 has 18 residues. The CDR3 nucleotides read TGTGCCAGCAGCCAAGAAGCGGGGGGGCGAAACATATACAATGAGCAGTTCTTC. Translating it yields CASSQEAGGRNIYNEQFF.

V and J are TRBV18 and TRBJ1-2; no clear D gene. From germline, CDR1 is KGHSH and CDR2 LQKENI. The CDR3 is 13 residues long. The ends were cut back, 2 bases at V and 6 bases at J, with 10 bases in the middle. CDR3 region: CASSPNTEDGYTF. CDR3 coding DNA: TGTGCCAGCTCACCAAACACCGAAGATGGCTACACCTTC.

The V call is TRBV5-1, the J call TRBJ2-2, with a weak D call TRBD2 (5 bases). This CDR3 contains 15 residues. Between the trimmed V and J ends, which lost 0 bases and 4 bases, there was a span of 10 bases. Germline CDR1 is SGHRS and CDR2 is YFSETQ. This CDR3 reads CASSLALATTGELFF. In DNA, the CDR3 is TGCGCCAGCAGCTTGGCATTAGCGACCACCGGGGAGCTGTTTTTT.

CDR3 sequence reads: CASSAGSEQFF. CDR3 nucleotide sequence: TGTGCCAGCAGCGCGGGGTCTGAGCAGTTCTTC. The V and J genes are TRBV11-2 and TRBJ2-1; tentative D call: TRBD2 (6 bases). The CDR3 is made up of 11 amino acids. Germline loops: CDR1 SGHAT, CDR2 FQNNGV. The V gene lost 5 bases and the J gene lost 9 bases, with 8 bases spanning the gap. Combining the CDR3 with reference TRBV11-2 and TRBJ2-1 gives the whole variable domain EAGVAQSPRYKIIEKRQSVAFWCNPISGHATLYWYQQILGQGPKLLIQFQNNGVVDDSQLPKDRFSAERLKGVDSTLKIQPAKLEDSAVYLCASSAGSEQFFGPGTRLTVL.

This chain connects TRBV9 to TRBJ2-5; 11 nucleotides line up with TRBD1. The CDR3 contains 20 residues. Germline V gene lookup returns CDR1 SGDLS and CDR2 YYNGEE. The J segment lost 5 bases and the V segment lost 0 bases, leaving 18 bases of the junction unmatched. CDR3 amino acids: CASSVVGGGTGGEGEETQYF. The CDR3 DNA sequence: TGTGCCAGCAGCGTAGTGGGAGGGGGGACAGGGGGAGAAGGTGAGGAGACCCAGTACTTC. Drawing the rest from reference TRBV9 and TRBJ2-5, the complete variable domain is DSGVTQTPKHLITATGQRVTLRCSPRSGDLSVYWYQQSLDQGLQFLIQYYNGEERAKGNILERFSAQQFPDLHSELNLSSLELGDSALYFCASSVVGGGTGGEGEETQYFGPGTRLLVL.

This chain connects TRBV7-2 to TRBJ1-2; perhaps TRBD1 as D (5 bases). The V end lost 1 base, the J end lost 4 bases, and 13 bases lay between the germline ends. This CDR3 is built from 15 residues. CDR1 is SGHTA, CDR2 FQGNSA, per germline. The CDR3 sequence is CASSLDPNGAYGYTF. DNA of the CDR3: TGTGCCAGCAGCTTAGATCCGAATGGGGCCTATGGCTACACCTTC.

The CDR3 loop is CASSPEAASYEQYF. CDR3 sequence (DNA): TGTGCCAGCAGCCCAGAGGCGGCCTCCTACGAGCAGTACTTC. The V and J genes are TRBV7-6 and TRBJ2-7, with D uncertain. The CDR3 runs 14 residues. Germline CDR1 SGHVS, CDR2 FNYEAQ. The V end was cut by 5 bases, the J end by 0 bases, with 11 bases between.

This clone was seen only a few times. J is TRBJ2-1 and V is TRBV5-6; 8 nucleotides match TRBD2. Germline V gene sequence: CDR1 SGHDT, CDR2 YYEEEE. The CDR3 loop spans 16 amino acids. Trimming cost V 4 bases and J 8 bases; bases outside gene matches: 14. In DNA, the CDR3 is TGTGCCAGCAGCCTGGGGGCGGCGGGAGGTGGGGATGAGCAGTTCTTC. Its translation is CASSLGAAGGGDEQFF.

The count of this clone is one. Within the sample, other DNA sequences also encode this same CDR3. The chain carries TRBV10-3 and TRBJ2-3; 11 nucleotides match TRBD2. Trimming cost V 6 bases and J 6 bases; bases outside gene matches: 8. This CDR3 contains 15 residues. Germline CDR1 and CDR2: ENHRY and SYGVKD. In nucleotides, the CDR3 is TGTGCCATCAGCGTTACTAGCGGGAGCGTGGATACGCAGTATTTT. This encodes CAISVTSGSVDTQYF.

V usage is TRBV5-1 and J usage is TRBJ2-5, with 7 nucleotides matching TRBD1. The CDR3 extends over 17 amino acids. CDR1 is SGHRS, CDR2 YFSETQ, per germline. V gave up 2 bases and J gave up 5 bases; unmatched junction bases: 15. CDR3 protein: CASSLRTGRRPKETQYF. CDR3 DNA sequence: TGCGCCAGCAGCTTAAGGACAGGCCGAAGGCCGAAGGAGACCCAGTACTTC.

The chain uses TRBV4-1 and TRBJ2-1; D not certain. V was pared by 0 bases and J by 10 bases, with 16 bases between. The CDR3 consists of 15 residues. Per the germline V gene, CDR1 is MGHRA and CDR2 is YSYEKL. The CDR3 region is CASSQEFRVAGEQFF. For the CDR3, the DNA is TGCGCCAGCAGCCAAGAATTTCGGGTAGCTGGAGAGCAGTTCTTC.

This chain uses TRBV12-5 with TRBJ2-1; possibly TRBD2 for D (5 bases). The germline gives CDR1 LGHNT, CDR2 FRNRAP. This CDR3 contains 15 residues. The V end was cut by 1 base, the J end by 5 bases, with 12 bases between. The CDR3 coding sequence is TGTGCTAGTGGTTTGGCCCCCCCGGGGAACAATGAGCAGTTCTTC. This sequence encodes CASGLAPPGNNEQFF.

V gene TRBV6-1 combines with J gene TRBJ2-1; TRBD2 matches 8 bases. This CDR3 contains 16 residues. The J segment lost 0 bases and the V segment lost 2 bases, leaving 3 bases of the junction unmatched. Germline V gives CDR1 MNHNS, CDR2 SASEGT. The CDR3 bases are TGTGCCAGCAGTGAACAACTAGCGGCCTCCTACAATGAGCAGTTCTTC. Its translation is CASSEQLAASYNEQFF.